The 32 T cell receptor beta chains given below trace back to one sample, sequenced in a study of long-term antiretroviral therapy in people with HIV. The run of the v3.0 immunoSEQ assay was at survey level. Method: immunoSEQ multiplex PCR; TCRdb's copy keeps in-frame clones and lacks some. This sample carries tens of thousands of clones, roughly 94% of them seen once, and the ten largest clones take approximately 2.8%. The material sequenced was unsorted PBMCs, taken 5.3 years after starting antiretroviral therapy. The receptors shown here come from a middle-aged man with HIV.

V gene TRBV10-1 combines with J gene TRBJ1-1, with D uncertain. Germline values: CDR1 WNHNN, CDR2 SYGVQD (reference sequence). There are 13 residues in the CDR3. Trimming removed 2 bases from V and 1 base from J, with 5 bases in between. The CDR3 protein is CASSEEGNTEAFF. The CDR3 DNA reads TGCGCCAGCAGTGAGGAAGGGAACACTGAAGCTTTCTTT.

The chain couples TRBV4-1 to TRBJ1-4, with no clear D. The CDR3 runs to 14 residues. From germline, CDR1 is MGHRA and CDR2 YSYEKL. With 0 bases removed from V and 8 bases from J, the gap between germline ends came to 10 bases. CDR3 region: CASSQDLLLEKLFF. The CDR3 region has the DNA TGCGCCAGCAGCCAAGATCTGCTTCTGGAAAAACTGTTTTTT.

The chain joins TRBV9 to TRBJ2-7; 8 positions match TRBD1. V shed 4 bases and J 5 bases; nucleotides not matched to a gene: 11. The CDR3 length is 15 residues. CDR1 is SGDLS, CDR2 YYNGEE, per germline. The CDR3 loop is CASSPRPQGAHEQYF. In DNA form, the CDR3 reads TGTGCCAGCAGCCCCCGGCCGCAGGGGGCCCACGAGCAGTACTTC.

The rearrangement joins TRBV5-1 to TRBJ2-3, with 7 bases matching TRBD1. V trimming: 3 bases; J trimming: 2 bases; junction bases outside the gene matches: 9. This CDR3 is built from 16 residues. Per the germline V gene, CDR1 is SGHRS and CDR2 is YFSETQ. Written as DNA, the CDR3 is TGCGCCAGCAGCTCGACCGGGACAGCCTTCACAGATACGCAGTATTTT. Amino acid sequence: CASSSTGTAFTDTQYF.

Here the CDR3 DNA reads TGTGCCAGCAGTTGGGGAGATGGAAACACCATATATTTT. Protein sequence: CASSWGDGNTIYF. The gene calls are TRBV14 and TRBJ1-3; D ambiguous. The V end was cut by 6 bases, the J end by 3 bases, with 9 bases between. This CDR3 comprises 13 residues. Germline loops: CDR1 SGHDN, CDR2 FVKESK.

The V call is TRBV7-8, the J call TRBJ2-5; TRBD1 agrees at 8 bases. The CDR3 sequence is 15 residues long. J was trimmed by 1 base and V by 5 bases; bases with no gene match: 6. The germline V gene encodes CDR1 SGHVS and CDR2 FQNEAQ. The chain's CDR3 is CASSPGTGPQETQYF. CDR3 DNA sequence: TGTGCCAGCAGCCCCGGGACAGGCCCCCAAGAGACCCAGTACTTC. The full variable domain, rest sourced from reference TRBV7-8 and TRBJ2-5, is GAGVSQSPRYKVAKRGQDVALRCDPISGHVSLFWYQQALGQGPEFLTYFQNEAQLDKSGLPSDRFFAERPEGSVSTLKIQRTQQEDSAVYLCASSPGTGPQETQYFGPGTRLLVL.

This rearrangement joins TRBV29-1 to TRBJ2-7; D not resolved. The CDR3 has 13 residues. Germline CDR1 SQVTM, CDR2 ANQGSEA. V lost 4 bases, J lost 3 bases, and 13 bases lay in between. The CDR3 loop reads CSVVFSSHYEQYF. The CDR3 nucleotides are TGCAGCGTTGTGTTTAGTTCTCACTACGAGCAGTACTTC.

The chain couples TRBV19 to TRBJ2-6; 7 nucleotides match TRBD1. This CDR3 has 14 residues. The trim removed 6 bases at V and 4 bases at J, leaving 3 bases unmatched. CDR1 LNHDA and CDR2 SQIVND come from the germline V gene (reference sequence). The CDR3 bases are TGTGCCAGTAGCACAGGGGCCGGGGCCAACGTCCTGACTTTC. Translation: CASSTGAGANVLTF.

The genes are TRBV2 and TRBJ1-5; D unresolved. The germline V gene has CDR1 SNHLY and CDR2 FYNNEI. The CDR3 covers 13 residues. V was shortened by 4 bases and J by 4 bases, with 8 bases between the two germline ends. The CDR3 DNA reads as TGTGCCAGCAGTGTTGAAGGTAATCAGCCCCAGCATTTT. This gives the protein CASSVEGNQPQHF.

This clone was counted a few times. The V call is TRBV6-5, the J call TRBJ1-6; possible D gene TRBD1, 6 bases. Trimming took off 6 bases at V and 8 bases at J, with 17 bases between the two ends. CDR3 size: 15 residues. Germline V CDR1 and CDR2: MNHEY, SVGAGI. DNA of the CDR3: TGTGCCAGCAGCCCCGCGGACAGATTAGATTCACCCCTCCACTTT. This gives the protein CASSPADRLDSPLHF.

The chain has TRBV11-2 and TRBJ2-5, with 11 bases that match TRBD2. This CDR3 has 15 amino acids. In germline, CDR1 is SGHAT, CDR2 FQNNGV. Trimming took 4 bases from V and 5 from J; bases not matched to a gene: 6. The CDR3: CASSSTSGARETQYF. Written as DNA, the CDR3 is TGTGCCAGCAGCTCGACTAGCGGGGCTCGGGAGACCCAGTACTTC.

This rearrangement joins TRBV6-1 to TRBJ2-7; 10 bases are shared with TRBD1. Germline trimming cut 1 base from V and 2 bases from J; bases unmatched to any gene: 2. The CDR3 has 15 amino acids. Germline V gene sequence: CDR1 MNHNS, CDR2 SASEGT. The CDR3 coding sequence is TGTGCCAGCAGTGAAGAGACAGGGGGCACCTACGAGCAGTACTTC. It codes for CASSEETGGTYEQYF.

CDR3 nucleotide sequence: TGTGCCAGCAGTTCCCTGGACAGGTCGCGGGGGGAGACCCAGTACTTC. Translating it yields CASSSLDRSRGETQYF. The gene calls are TRBV6-6 and TRBJ2-5; D is perhaps TRBD1 or TRBD2 (7 bases each). Germline CDR1 and CDR2: MNHNY and SVGAGI (reference sequence). V was shortened by 4 bases and J by 5 bases, with 20 bases between the two germline ends. The CDR3 consists of 16 residues.

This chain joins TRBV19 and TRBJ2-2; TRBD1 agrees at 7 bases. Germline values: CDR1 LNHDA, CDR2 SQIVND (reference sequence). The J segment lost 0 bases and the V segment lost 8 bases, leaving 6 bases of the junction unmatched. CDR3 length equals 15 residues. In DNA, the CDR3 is TGTGCCAGTGCTGGACAGGTACCGAACACCGGGGAGCTGTTTTTT. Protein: CASAGQVPNTGELFF.

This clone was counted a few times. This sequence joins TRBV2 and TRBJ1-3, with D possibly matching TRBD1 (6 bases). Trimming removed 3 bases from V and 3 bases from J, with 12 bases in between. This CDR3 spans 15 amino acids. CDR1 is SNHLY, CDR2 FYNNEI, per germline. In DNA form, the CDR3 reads TGTGCCAGCAGTGACGTGGGGGGCTTTGGAAACACCATATATTTT. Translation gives CASSDVGGFGNTIYF. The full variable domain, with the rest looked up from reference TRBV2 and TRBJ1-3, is EPEVTQTPSHQVTQMGQEVILRCVPISNHLYFYWYRQILGQKVEFLVSFYNNEISEKSEIFDDQFSVERPDGSNFTLKIRSTKLEDSAMYFCASSDVGGFGNTIYFGEGSWLTVV.

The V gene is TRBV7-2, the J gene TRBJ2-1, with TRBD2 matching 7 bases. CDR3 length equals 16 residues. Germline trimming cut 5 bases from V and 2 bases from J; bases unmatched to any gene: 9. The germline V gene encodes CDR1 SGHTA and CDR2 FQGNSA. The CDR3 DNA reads TGTGCCAGCAGCCCCCCCCAGCGGGGCACCTACAATGAGCAGTTCTTC. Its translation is CASSPPQRGTYNEQFF.

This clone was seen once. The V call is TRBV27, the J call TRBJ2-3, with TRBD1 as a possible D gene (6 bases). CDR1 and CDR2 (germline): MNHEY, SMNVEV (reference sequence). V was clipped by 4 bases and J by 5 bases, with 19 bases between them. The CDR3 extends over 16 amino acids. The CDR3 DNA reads TGTGCCAGCAGTTATCTCACTACACAAGGGGGAGATACGCAGTATTTT. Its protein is CASSYLTTQGGDTQYF.

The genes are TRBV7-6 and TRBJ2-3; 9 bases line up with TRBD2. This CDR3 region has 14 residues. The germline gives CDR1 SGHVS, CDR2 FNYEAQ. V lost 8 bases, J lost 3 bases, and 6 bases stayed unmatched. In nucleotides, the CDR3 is TGTGCCAGCGCAGCGGGGGGAGGGACAGATACGCAGTATTTT. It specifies CASAAGGGTDTQYF. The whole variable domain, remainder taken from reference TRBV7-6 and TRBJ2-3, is GAGVSQSPRYKVTKRGQDVALRCDPISGHVSLYWYRQALGQGPEFLTYFNYEAQQDKSGLPNDRFSAERPEGSISTLTIQRTEQRDSAMYRCASAAGGGTDTQYFGPGTRLTVL.

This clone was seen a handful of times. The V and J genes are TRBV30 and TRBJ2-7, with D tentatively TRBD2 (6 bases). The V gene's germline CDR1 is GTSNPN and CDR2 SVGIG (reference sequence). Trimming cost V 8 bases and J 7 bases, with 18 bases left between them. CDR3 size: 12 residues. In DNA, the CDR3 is TGTGCCGGAGGGCAGGGCGAGAGTGAGCAGTACTTC. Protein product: CAGGQGESEQYF. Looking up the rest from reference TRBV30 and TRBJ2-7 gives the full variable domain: SQTIHQWPATLVQPVGSPLSLECTVEGTSNPNLYWYRQAAGRGLQLLFYSVGIGQISSEVPQNLSASRPQDRQFILSSKKLLLSDSGFYLCAGGQGESEQYFGPGTRLTVT.

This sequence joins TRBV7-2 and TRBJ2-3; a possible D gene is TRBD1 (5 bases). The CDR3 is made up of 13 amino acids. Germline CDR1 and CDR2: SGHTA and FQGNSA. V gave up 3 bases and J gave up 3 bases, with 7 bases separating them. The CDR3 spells CASSFRETDTQYF. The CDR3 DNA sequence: TGTGCCAGCAGCTTCAGGGAAACAGATACGCAGTATTTT.

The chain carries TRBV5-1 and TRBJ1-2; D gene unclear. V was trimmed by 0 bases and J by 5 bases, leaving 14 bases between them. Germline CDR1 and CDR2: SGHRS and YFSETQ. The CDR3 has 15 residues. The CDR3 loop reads CASSLGAALEYGYTF. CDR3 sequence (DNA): TGCGCCAGCAGCTTGGGAGCAGCCTTAGAATATGGCTACACCTTC.

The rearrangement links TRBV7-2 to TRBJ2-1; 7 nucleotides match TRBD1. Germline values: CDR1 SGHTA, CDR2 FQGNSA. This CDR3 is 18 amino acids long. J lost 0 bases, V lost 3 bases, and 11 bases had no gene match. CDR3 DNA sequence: TGTGCCAGCAGCTTCCATAATAACAGGGGCTTCTCCTACAATGAGCAGTTCTTC. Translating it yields CASSFHNNRGFSYNEQFF.

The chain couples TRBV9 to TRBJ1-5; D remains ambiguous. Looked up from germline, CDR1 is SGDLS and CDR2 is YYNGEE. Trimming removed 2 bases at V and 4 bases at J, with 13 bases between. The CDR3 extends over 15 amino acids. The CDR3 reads CASSVGSDPNQPQHF. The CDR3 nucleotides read TGTGCCAGCAGCGTTGGGAGCGACCCAAATCAGCCCCAGCATTTT.

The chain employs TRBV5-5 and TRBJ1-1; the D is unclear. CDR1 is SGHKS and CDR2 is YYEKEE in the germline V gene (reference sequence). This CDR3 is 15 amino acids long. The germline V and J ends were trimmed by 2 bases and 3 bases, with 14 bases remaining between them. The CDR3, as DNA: TGTGCCAGCAGCTTTGTGACCCCTTCTTACACTGAAGCTTTCTTT. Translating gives CASSFVTPSYTEAFF.

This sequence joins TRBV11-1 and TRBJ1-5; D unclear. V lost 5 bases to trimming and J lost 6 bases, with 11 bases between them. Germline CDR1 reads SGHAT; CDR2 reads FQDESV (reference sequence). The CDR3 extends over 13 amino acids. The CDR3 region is CASSNGRGQPQHF. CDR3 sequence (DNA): TGTGCCAGCAGCAACGGACGGGGTCAGCCCCAGCATTTT.

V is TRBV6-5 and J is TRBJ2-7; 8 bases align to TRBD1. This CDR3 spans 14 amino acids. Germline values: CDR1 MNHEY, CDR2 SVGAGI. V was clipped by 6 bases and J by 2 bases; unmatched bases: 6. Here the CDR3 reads CASRNTGGAYEQYF. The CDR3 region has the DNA TGTGCCAGCAGAAATACAGGGGGAGCCTACGAGCAGTACTTC.

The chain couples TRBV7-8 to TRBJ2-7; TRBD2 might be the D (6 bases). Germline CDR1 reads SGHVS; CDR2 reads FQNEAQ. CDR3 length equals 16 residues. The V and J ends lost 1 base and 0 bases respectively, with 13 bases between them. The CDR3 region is CASSLDGTSPSYEQYF. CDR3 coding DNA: TGTGCCAGCAGCTTAGATGGGACTTCCCCCTCCTACGAGCAGTACTTC.

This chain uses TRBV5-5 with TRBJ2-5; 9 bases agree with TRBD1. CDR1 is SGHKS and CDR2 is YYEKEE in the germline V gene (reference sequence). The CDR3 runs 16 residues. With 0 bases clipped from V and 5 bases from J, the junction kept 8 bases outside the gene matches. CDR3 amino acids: CASSLETGGLGETQYF. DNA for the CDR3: TGTGCCAGCAGCTTGGAGACAGGGGGGTTGGGGGAGACCCAGTACTTC.

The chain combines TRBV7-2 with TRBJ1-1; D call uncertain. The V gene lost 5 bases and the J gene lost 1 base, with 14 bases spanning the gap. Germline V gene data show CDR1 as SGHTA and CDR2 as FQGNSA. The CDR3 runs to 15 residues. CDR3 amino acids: CASSPRRPKNTEAFF. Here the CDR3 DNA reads TGTGCCAGCAGCCCCAGGAGGCCCAAGAACACTGAAGCTTTCTTT.

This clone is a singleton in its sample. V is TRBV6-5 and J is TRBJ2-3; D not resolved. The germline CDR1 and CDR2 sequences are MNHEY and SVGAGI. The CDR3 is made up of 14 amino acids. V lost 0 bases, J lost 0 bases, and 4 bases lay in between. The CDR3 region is CASSYSASTDTQYF. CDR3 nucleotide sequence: TGTGCCAGCAGTTACTCGGCCAGCACAGATACGCAGTATTTT.

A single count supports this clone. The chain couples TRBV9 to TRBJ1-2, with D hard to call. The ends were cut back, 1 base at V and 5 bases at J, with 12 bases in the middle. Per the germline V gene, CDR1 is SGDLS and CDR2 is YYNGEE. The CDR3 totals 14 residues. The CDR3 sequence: CASSVNSRLYGYTF. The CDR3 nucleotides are TGTGCCAGCAGCGTAAATTCCCGACTTTATGGCTACACCTTC.

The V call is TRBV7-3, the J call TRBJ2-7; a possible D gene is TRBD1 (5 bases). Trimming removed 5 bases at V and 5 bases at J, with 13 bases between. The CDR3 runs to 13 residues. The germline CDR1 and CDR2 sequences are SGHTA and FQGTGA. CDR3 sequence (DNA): TGTGCCAGCAGCATCCTCCAGGGCCACGAGCAGTACTTC. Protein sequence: CASSILQGHEQYF.